This T cell receptor (beta chain) was observed in a study of cytomegalovirus exposure and HLA in healthy donors. Notes on the study in general: HLA restriction was apparent for most CMV-associated TCR beta chains in a later analysis.

This PCR relied on a set of 60 Vbeta primers and 13 Jbeta primers. Data came from immunoSEQ multiplex PCR; TCRdb stores just in-frame clones and leaves some out. The data hold about 180,000 clones, with around 78% observed a single time. J gave up 5 bases and V 7 bases, and 13 bases lay outside the gene matches. CDR3 size: 14 residues. Germline V gene data show CDR1 as SQVTM and CDR2 as ANQGSEA. As for this clone: Its target is not known.

The TCR was taken from a man aged 18 to 35 in good health and CMV-seronegative. Sequenced material: PBMCs. The chain has TRBV29-1 and TRBJ2-5; TRBD1 agrees at 7 bases. CDR3 sequence: CSGETGAEVETQYF. CDR3 in DNA: TGCAGCGGCGAAACAGGGGCTGAGGTTGAGACCCAGTACTTC.